These 32 T cell receptor beta chains originate from one sample sequenced in a study of T cell responses to AZD1222 COVID-19 vaccine. The assay was immunoSEQ multiplex PCR, and TCRdb's table has in-frame clones only and misses some. This table has 100,000 to 150,000 clones, about 90% appearing once. The sample was peripheral blood, taken on day 0 of AZD1222 vaccination. These receptors originate from an adult in good health.

This clone was seen more than once but under ten times. This rearrangement joins TRBV10-1 to TRBJ2-1, with TRBD1 as a possible D gene (5 bases). Germline V CDR1 and CDR2: WNHNN, SYGVQD (reference sequence). V gave up 8 bases and J gave up 6 bases, with 20 bases separating them. The CDR3 extends over 15 amino acids. This CDR3 is CASPMRRAKCNEQFF. CDR3 nucleotides: TGCGCCAGCCCCATGCGCAGGGCGAAGTGCAATGAGCAGTTCTTC.

The rearrangement links TRBV20-1 to TRBJ1-5; D unclear. The CDR3 runs 13 residues. Germline assignment: CDR1 DFQATT and CDR2 SNEGSKA (reference sequence). The V gene lost 3 bases and the J gene lost 7 bases, with 13 bases spanning the gap. The CDR3 region is CSASKGLRQPQHF. Here the CDR3 DNA reads TGCAGTGCTAGTAAAGGGCTTCGCCAGCCCCAGCATTTT.

The gene calls are TRBV28 and TRBJ2-1; 9 nucleotides align to TRBD2. Germline assignment: CDR1 MDHEN and CDR2 SYDVKM. This CDR3 contains 14 residues. Trimming took 6 bases from V and 0 from J; bases not matched to a gene: 0. The CDR3 spells CASRTSGSYNEQFF. The CDR3, as DNA: TGTGCCAGCAGGACTAGCGGCTCCTACAATGAGCAGTTCTTC.

The gene calls are TRBV10-3 and TRBJ2-6, with D unresolved. The ends were cut back, 11 bases at V and 1 base at J, with 6 bases in the middle. The germline V gene encodes CDR1 ENHRY and CDR2 SYGVKD. The CDR3 has 12 amino acids. Here the CDR3 DNA reads TGTGCCCACCGGTCTGGGGCCAACGTCCTGACTTTC. This translates into CAHRSGANVLTF.

This sequence joins TRBV6-5 and TRBJ1-1; 7 bases fit TRBD1. Germline CDR1 and CDR2: MNHEY and SVGAGI. CDR3 length: 14 residues. V shed 5 bases, J shed 3 bases, and the junction held 6 bases outside the gene matches. CDR3 region: CASSLTGSDTEAFF. The CDR3 nucleotides are TGTGCCAGCAGTCTGACAGGGAGTGACACTGAAGCTTTCTTT.

The chain recombines TRBV5-4 with TRBJ2-1, with 7 positions matching TRBD1. After removal of 0 bases from V and 7 bases from J, the junction contained 4 bases not matched to a gene. The CDR3 runs to 14 residues. Germline CDR1 is SGHNT and CDR2 is YYREEE (reference sequence). The DNA for the CDR3 is TGTGCCAGCAGCTTGGTGTCCAGGGGGAATGAGCAGTTCTTC. It translates to CASSLVSRGNEQFF.

The chain joins TRBV9 to TRBJ1-2; 7 nucleotides agree with TRBD1. The germline CDR1 and CDR2 sequences are SGDLS and YYNGEE. Trimming at V came to 3 bases and at J to 7 bases, leaving 6 bases not matched to a gene. The CDR3 sequence is 13 residues long. CDR3: CASSETGFGGYTF. The CDR3 nucleotides are TGTGCCAGCAGCGAGACAGGGTTTGGTGGCTACACCTTC.

This sequence joins TRBV27 and TRBJ1-6; D unclear. Looked up from germline, CDR1 is MNHEY and CDR2 is SMNVEV (reference sequence). The CDR3 sequence is 13 residues long. Trimming shortened V by 5 bases and J by 7 bases, and 9 bases separated the two germline ends. The CDR3, as DNA: TGTGCCAGCAGTCAGGCCCGAAATTCACCCCTCCACTTT. It yields the protein CASSQARNSPLHF.

The rearrangement joins TRBV18 to TRBJ1-2; 12 bases map to TRBD1. Per the germline V gene, CDR1 is KGHSH and CDR2 is LQKENI. The CDR3 loop spans 13 amino acids. The trim removed 8 bases at V and 7 bases at J, leaving 5 bases unmatched. This CDR3 reads CASEGQGARGYTF. The CDR3 coding sequence is TGTGCCAGCGAGGGACAGGGGGCGCGTGGCTACACCTTC.

The chain uses TRBV30 and TRBJ1-2; TRBD1 aligns across 9 bases. CDR1 is GTSNPN and CDR2 is SVGIG in the germline V gene (reference sequence). J was trimmed by 1 base and V by 7 bases; bases with no gene match: 4. The CDR3 is made up of 13 amino acids. CDR3 DNA: TGTGCCTCGACAGGGGGTGTTAACTATGGCTACACCTTC. It yields the protein CASTGGVNYGYTF.

This chain joins TRBV11-2 and TRBJ2-1; no clear D. This CDR3 is built from 14 residues. With 2 bases removed from V and 2 bases from J, the gap between germline ends came to 7 bases. Germline V CDR1 and CDR2: SGHAT, FQNNGV. CDR3 coding DNA: TGTGCCAGCAGCTTAATCCAGACCTACAATGAGCAGTTCTTC. This gives the protein CASSLIQTYNEQFF.

As DNA, the CDR3 is TGCGCCAGCAGCGGGGGACAGGGGATCGGGGAGCTGTTTTTT. It is translated as CASSGGQGIGELFF. The chain recombines TRBV5-1 with TRBJ2-2; 10 bases match TRBD1. Germline CDR1 reads SGHRS; CDR2 reads YFSETQ. V lost 4 bases and J lost 7; bases outside the gene matches: 4. The length of the CDR3 is 14 residues. The whole variable domain, filled in from reference TRBV5-1 and TRBJ2-2, reads KAGVTQTPRYLIKTRGQQVTLSCSPISGHRSVSWYQQTPGQGLQFLFEYFSETQRNKGNFPGRFSGRQFSNSRSEMNVSTLELGDSALYLCASSGGQGIGELFFGEGSRLTVL.

This clone was counted only a few times. The CDR3 region is CASSPPSYEQYF. DNA for the CDR3: TGTGCCAGCAGCCCTCCATCCTACGAGCAGTACTTC. The rearrangement uses TRBV3-1 (or the pseudogene TRBV3-2) and TRBJ2-7; D unresolved. The CDR3 contains 12 residues. Germline V gene data show CDR1 as LGHDT and CDR2 as YNNKEL (reference sequence). V gave up 4 bases and J gave up 1 base, with 5 bases separating them.

This chain links TRBV7-9 with TRBJ1-1; D unclear. Germline V gene lookup returns CDR1 SEHNR and CDR2 FQNEAQ (reference sequence). V lost 5 bases and J lost 0, with 10 bases in between. This CDR3 contains 14 residues. Here the CDR3 reads CASSNGLLNTEAFF. In DNA, the CDR3 is TGTGCCAGCAGCAACGGACTGCTGAACACTGAAGCTTTCTTT.

The rearrangement joins TRBV7-8 to TRBJ1-2; no clear D. The V end lost 11 bases, the J end lost 0 bases, and 13 bases lay between the germline ends. CDR1 is SGHVS and CDR2 is FQNEAQ in the germline V gene. The CDR3 runs to 13 residues. Here the CDR3 reads CASRAWANYGYTF. The CDR3 DNA reads TGTGCCTCGCGGGCTTGGGCTAACTATGGCTACACCTTC.

The chain combines TRBV6-5 with TRBJ1-6; D is undetermined. The length of the CDR3 is 13 residues. Germline assignment: CDR1 MNHEY and CDR2 SVGAGI. V lost 6 bases, J lost 9 bases, and 12 bases lay in between. CDR3 protein: CASRELLASPLHF. The CDR3, as DNA: TGTGCCAGCAGGGAGCTTCTGGCTTCACCCCTCCACTTT.

With regard to this clone: The junction departs from germline at one end; a sequencing error may be responsible. The chain joins TRBV12-3 or TRBV12-4 to TRBJ2-5; D is ambiguous. CDR3 length: 13 residues. CDR3 nucleotides: TGTGCTAGCACTCGGAGTCAGGAAGAGACCCAGTACTTC. It translates to CASTRSQEETQYF.

In DNA form, the CDR3 reads TGTGCCTGGAGTGTCAGGGTAAACTATGGCTACACCTTC. Protein sequence: CAWSVRVNYGYTF. This rearrangement joins TRBV30 to TRBJ1-2, with D tentatively TRBD1 (5 bases). V lost 0 bases to trimming and J lost 2 bases, with 7 bases between them. Germline V lookup: CDR1 GTSNPN, CDR2 SVGIG (reference sequence). The CDR3 contains 13 residues.

The chain links TRBV12-3 or TRBV12-4 to TRBJ1-3; D may be TRBD1 (5 bases). The CDR3 has 13 amino acids. Trimming cost V 11 bases and J 4 bases, with 15 bases left between them. DNA of the CDR3: TGTGCCCTCGGGGGGTCGGGCGGAAACACCATATATTTT. Protein product: CALGGSGGNTIYF.

The V and J genes are TRBV13 and TRBJ2-2; 12 bases match TRBD1. CDR1 and CDR2 from the germline V gene are PRHDT and FYEKMQ (reference sequence). J lost 6 bases, V lost 6 bases, and 11 bases had no gene match. This CDR3 is built from 17 residues. CDR3 in amino acids: CASRSPGQGARAGELFF. The DNA for the CDR3 is TGTGCCAGCAGATCCCCGGGACAGGGGGCGCGGGCCGGGGAGCTGTTTTTT.

This clone occurred a few times. This chain joins TRBV10-1 and TRBJ2-2; no definite D call. Germline V CDR1 and CDR2: WNHNN, SYGVQD (reference sequence). V lost 3 bases and J 2 bases, leaving 10 bases between the germline ends. CDR3 length: 15 amino acids. CDR3 DNA: TGCGCCAGCAGTGATTTACAGCCCAACACCGGGGAGCTGTTTTTT. This translates into CASSDLQPNTGELFF.

This clone was picked up a small number of times. The chain is built from TRBV24-1 and TRBJ1-2; maybe TRBD1 (6 bases). This CDR3 has 12 amino acids. Per germline, CDR1 KGHDR and CDR2 SFDVKD. V was trimmed by 3 bases and J by 7 bases, leaving 8 bases between them. This chain's CDR3 is CATSDQGPGYTF. The CDR3 coding sequence is TGTGCCACCAGTGATCAGGGGCCTGGCTACACCTTC.

This clone has only one observation. This chain links TRBV9 with TRBJ2-5; perhaps TRBD1 as D (8 bases). Trimming stripped 3 bases from V and 2 bases from J, with 17 bases between. Germline V gene sequence: CDR1 SGDLS, CDR2 YYNGEE. This CDR3 is 16 amino acids long. CDR3 nucleotide sequence: TGTGCCAGCAGCGCGGGGGGAGGACAGGGACAAGAGACCCAGTACTTC. Protein sequence: CASSAGGGQGQETQYF.

The chain joins TRBV19 to TRBJ1-6; 8 bases map to TRBD1. V shed 3 bases and J 8 bases; nucleotides not matched to a gene: 3. The germline V gene encodes CDR1 LNHDA and CDR2 SQIVND (reference sequence). CDR3 length: 14 residues. The CDR3 region is CASSILDRDSPLHF. The CDR3 nucleotides read TGTGCCAGTAGTATCCTGGACAGGGATTCACCCCTCCACTTT.

The chain employs TRBV12-3 or TRBV12-4 and TRBJ2-1; D is undetermined. The V end was cut by 5 bases, the J end by 4 bases, with 3 bases between. The CDR3 loop spans 11 amino acids. CDR3 sequence reads: CASSAYNEQFF. CDR3 coding DNA: TGTGCCAGCAGTGCGTACAATGAGCAGTTCTTC.

J is TRBJ2-1 and V is TRBV6-6; 8 bases are shared with TRBD1. Germline trimming cut 0 bases from V and 5 bases from J; bases unmatched to any gene: 3. CDR3 length equals 15 residues. CDR1 is MNHNY, CDR2 SVGAGI, per germline (reference sequence). The CDR3 loop reads CASSYSGQGHNEQFF. The DNA of the CDR3 is TGTGCCAGCAGTTACTCTGGACAGGGACACAATGAGCAGTTCTTC.

The chain combines TRBV12-3 or TRBV12-4 with TRBJ2-7; no definite D call. Trimming cost V 3 bases and J 5 bases, with 5 bases left between them. The CDR3 has 11 residues. Here the CDR3 DNA reads TGTGCCAGCAGTTTTAGCCACGAGCAGTACTTC. Its translation: CASSFSHEQYF.

This sequence joins TRBV18 and TRBJ1-3; no reliable D call. This CDR3 has 13 residues. Trimming left V 0 bases short and J 6 bases short, with 6 bases between. From germline, CDR1 is KGHSH and CDR2 LQKENI. CDR3 nucleotide sequence: TGTGCCAGCTCACCACCGGGGTCAAACACCATATATTTT. It translates to CASSPPGSNTIYF.

The chain combines TRBV20-1 with TRBJ2-2; weak D call: TRBD2 (5 bases). The CDR3 consists of 11 residues. Trimming removed 3 bases from V and 6 bases from J, with 5 bases in between. Germline lookup yields CDR1 DFQATT and CDR2 SNEGSKA (reference sequence). The CDR3 sequence is CSARGAGELFF. The CDR3 DNA follows: TGCAGTGCTAGGGGAGCCGGGGAGCTGTTTTTT.

The chain joins TRBV3-1 (or the pseudogene TRBV3-2) to TRBJ1-4, with D possibly matching TRBD1 (5 bases). Germline CDR1 and CDR2: LGHDT and YNNKEL (reference sequence). The CDR3 runs to 15 residues. Trimming cost V 0 bases and J 7 bases, with 12 bases left between them. CDR3 residues: CASSQDRGKTEKLFF. CDR3 coding DNA: TGTGCCAGCAGCCAAGACCGGGGGAAAACTGAAAAACTGTTTTTT.

This chain joins TRBV10-3 and TRBJ1-6; unclear D gene. Germline CDR1 ENHRY, CDR2 SYGVKD. Trimming stripped 6 bases from V and 0 bases from J, with 12 bases between. The CDR3 runs 16 residues. CDR3 loop: CAIRRTGSSYNSPLHF. CDR3 sequence (DNA): TGTGCCATCAGGAGGACGGGGAGCTCCTATAATTCACCCCTCCACTTT.

V gene TRBV28 combines with J gene TRBJ1-5; D is ambiguous. Trimming stripped 8 bases from V and 5 bases from J, with 7 bases between. The CDR3 covers 11 residues. CDR1 and CDR2 from the germline V gene are MDHEN and SYDVKM. Here the CDR3 reads CASGRDQPQHF. CDR3 nucleotide sequence: TGTGCCAGCGGACGGGATCAGCCCCAGCATTTT.